These 10 T cell receptor beta chains came from one sample sequenced in a study of blood T cell repertoires in COVID-19. Assay: immunoSEQ multiplex PCR; the TCRdb copy retains only in-frame clones and omits some. The data contain 90,000 to 120,000 clones, more than 70% of them seen just once; the ten biggest clones take up roughly 4.4%. The specimen sequenced was peripheral blood. The receptor set was obtained from a human donor in a cohort sampled during active COVID-19.

This chain uses TRBV7-9 with TRBJ2-7; unclear D gene. V lost 0 bases to trimming and J lost 2 bases, with 14 bases between them. The CDR3 runs to 16 residues. Germline CDR1 SEHNR, CDR2 FQNEAQ (reference sequence). The DNA for the CDR3 is TGTGCCAGCAGCTTAGCGGTCATGACTGTTCCCTACGAGCAGTACGTC. This sequence encodes CASSLAVMTVPYEQYV.

The chain recombines TRBV18 with TRBJ2-1; D is possibly TRBD1 (5 bases). The CDR3 contains 12 residues. In germline, CDR1 is KGHSH, CDR2 LQKENI. V was clipped by 1 base and J by 8 bases, with 6 bases between them. CDR3 DNA: TGTGCCAGCTCACCACAAGGGGATGAGCAGTTCTTC. This encodes CASSPQGDEQFF.

This rearrangement joins TRBV5-1 to TRBJ2-3; 13 bases align to TRBD2. This CDR3 is 16 amino acids long. Germline trimming cut 4 bases from V and 4 bases from J; bases unmatched to any gene: 6. Looked up from germline, CDR1 is SGHRS and CDR2 is YFSETQ. The CDR3 region has the DNA TGCGCCAGCAGCCTCAGGACTAGCGGGAGCGCAGATACGCAGTATTTT. Its translation: CASSLRTSGSADTQYF.

This clone was counted only a few times. The chain has TRBV28 and TRBJ2-7; 12 bases are shared with TRBD2. Looked up from germline, CDR1 is MDHEN and CDR2 is SYDVKM. V lost 5 bases to trimming and J lost 4 bases; unmatched junction nucleotides: 6. The CDR3 is 15 residues long. CDR3 sequence (DNA): TGTGCCAGCAGTCCTCCTAGCGGGAGGGCTTACGAGCAGTACTTC. Its translation: CASSPPSGRAYEQYF.

V is TRBV7-3 and J is TRBJ1-3, with no clear D. Germline V lookup: CDR1 SGHTA, CDR2 FQGTGA. The CDR3 totals 13 residues. V was pared by 5 bases and J by 9 bases, with 14 bases between. For the CDR3, the DNA is TGTGCCAGCAGCCCGCCGCTTGAAGCCACCATATATTTT. This sequence encodes CASSPPLEATIYF. The whole variable domain, filled in from reference TRBV7-3 and TRBJ1-3, reads GAGVSQTPSNKVTEKGKYVELRCDPISGHTALYWYRQSLGQGPEFLIYFQGTGAADDSGLPNDRFFAVRPEGSVSTLKIQRTERGDSAVYLCASSPPLEATIYFGEGSWLTVV.

The chain links TRBV6-4 to TRBJ2-1; 8 bases are a match to TRBD2. Unmatched junction bases numbered 8, after V lost 6 bases and J lost 7 bases. This CDR3 contains 14 residues. Looked up from germline, CDR1 is MRHNA and CDR2 is SNTAGT. The CDR3 sequence: CASRGAGVENEQFF. Here the CDR3 DNA reads TGTGCCAGCAGGGGAGCGGGAGTAGAGAATGAGCAGTTCTTC.

The chain combines TRBV6-4 with TRBJ2-1; D is perhaps TRBD2 (7 bases). The CDR3 sequence is 15 residues long. Trimming shortened V by 3 bases and J by 7 bases, and 16 bases separated the two germline ends. Per the germline V gene, CDR1 is MRHNA and CDR2 is SNTAGT. CDR3 region: CASSDGGGPVNEQFF. CDR3 bases: TGTGCCAGCAGTGATGGGGGGGGGCCAGTGAATGAGCAGTTCTTC.

The chain employs TRBV10-3 and TRBJ2-7; 8 nucleotides align to TRBD2. Germline trimming cut 11 bases from V and 6 bases from J; bases unmatched to any gene: 12. The CDR3 sequence is 13 residues long. CDR1 is ENHRY and CDR2 is SYGVKD in the germline V gene. CDR3 nucleotide sequence: TGTGCCGTCCAGGGGACTAGGTATAGCGAGCAGTACTTC. It specifies CAVQGTRYSEQYF.

This clone has just a few counts. V and J are TRBV2 and TRBJ2-7, with D unresolved. The CDR3 totals 15 residues. V dropped 1 base and J dropped 0 bases, with 10 bases sitting between them. CDR1 is SNHLY and CDR2 is FYNNEI in the germline V gene. Written as DNA, the CDR3 is TGTGCCAGCAGTGAAGGTTTTCGTAGCTCCTACGAGCAGTACTTC. Translated, it gives CASSEGFRSSYEQYF.

This chain uses TRBV18 with TRBJ2-5, with 7 nucleotides matching TRBD1. The germline V gene encodes CDR1 KGHSH and CDR2 LQKENI. The length of the CDR3 is 15 residues. V was pared by 3 bases and J by 5 bases, with 9 bases of the junction left unmatched. The CDR3 spells CASSPYRGSLETQYF. CDR3 DNA sequence: TGTGCCAGCTCACCCTACAGGGGATCTTTGGAGACCCAGTACTTC.